This T cell receptor (beta chain) stems from a study of cytomegalovirus exposure and HLA in healthy donors. About this clone: Its target is unknown.

Germline CDR1 reads SGHRS; CDR2 reads YFSETQ. The CDR3 totals 13 residues. Trimming stripped 1 base from V and 3 bases from J, with 7 bases between. PCR involved 60 Vbeta and 13 Jbeta primers. The table came from immunoSEQ multiplex PCR; TCRdb's copy has only in-frame clones and leaves some out. In the table there are under 150,000 clones, around 72% of which are singletons. Study results and caveats: Later analysis revealed greater clonal expansion in HLA-associated TCR beta chains than in equally common others. Roughly uniform depth of sequencing across donors was assumed in presence/absence analyses. Researchers counted 180 or so TCR beta chains as cytomegalovirus-associated.

This sequence was found in a man aged 40-55 years in good health and CMV-seronegative. The J gene is TRBJ1-1, the V gene TRBV5-1, with D perhaps matching TRBD1 (5 bases). Specimen: PBMCs. CDR3 nucleotide sequence: TGCGCCAGCAGCTTGTCGGGGGACACTGAAGCTTTCTTT. Residues: CASSLSGDTEAFF.